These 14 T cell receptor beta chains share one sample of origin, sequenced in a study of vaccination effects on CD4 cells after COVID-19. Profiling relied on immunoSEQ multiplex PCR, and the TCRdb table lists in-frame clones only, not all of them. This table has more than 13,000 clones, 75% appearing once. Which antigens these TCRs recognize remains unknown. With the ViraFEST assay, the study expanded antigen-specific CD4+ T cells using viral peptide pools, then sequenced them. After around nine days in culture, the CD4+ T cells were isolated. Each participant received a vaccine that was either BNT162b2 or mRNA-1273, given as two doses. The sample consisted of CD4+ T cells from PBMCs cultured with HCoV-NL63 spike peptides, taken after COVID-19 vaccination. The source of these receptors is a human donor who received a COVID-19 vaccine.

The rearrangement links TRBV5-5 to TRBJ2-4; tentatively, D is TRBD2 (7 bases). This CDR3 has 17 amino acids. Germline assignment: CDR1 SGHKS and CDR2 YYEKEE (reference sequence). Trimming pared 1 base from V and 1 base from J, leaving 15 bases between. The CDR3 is CASSLPGGPGAKNIQYF. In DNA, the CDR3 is TGTGCCAGCAGCTTGCCCGGGGGGCCCGGTGCCAAAAACATTCAGTACTTC.

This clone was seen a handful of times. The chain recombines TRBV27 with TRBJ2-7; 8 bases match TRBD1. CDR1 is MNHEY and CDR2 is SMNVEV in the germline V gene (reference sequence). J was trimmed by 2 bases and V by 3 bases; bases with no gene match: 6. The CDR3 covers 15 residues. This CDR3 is CASSLAGGIAYEQYF. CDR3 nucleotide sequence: TGTGCCAGCAGTTTGGCAGGGGGCATCGCCTACGAGCAGTACTTC.

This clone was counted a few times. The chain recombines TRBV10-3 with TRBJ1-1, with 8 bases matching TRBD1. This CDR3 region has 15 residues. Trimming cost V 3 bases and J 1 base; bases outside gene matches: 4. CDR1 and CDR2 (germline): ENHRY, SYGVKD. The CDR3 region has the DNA TGTGCCATCAGTGATGGAGGACAGGGGAACACTGAAGCTTTCTTT. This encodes CAISDGGQGNTEAFF.

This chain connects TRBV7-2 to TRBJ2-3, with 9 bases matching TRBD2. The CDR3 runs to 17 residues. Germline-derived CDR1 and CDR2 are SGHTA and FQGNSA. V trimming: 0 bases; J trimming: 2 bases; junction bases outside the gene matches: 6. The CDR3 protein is CASSLAKAGGLTDTQYF. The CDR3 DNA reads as TGTGCCAGCAGCTTAGCGAAGGCGGGAGGGCTCACAGATACGCAGTATTTT.

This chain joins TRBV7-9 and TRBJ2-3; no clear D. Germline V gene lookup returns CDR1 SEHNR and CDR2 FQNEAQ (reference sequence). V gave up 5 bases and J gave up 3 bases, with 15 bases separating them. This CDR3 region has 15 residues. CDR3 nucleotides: TGTGCCAGCAGCACCCCTGCGGTGAGGACAGATACGCAGTATTTT. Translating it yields CASSTPAVRTDTQYF. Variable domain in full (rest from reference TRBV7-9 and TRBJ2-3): DTGVSQNPRHKITKRGQNVTFRCDPISEHNRLYWYRQTLGQGPEFLTYFQNEAQLEKSRLLSDRFSAERPKGSFSTLEIQRTEQGDSAMYLCASSTPAVRTDTQYFGPGTRLTVL.

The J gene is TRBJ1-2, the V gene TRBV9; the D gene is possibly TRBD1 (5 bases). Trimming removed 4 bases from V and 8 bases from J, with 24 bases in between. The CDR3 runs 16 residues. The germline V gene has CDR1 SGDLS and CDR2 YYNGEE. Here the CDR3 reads CASSRGFGHTGWGYTF. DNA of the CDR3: TGTGCCAGCAGCCGAGGTTTTGGACACACGGGATGGGGCTACACCTTC.

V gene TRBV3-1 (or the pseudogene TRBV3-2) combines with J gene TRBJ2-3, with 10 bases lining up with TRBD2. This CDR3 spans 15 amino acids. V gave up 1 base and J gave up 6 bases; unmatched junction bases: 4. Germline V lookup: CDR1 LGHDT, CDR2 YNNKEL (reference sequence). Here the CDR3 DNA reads TGTGCCAGCAGCCAAGTGGCTAGCGGGGGTGATACGCAGTATTTT. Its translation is CASSQVASGGDTQYF.

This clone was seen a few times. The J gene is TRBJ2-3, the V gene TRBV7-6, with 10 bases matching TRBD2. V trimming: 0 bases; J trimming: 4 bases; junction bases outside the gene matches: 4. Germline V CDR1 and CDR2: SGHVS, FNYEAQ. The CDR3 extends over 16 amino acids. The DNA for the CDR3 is TGTGCCAGCAGCTTAGCTACTAGCGGGATCCCAGATACGCAGTATTTT. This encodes CASSLATSGIPDTQYF.

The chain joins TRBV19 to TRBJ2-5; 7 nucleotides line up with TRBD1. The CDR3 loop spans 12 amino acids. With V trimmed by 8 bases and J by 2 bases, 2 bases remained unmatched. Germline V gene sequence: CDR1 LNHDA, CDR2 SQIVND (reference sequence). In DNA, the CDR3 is TGTGCCAGTTCACAGGGGCAAGAGACCCAGTACTTC. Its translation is CASSQGQETQYF.

CDR3 region: CASSVGVGANYGYTF. CDR3 DNA sequence: TGTGCCAGCAGCGTAGGGGTTGGGGCTAACTATGGCTACACCTTC. This chain uses TRBV7-8 with TRBJ1-2; perhaps TRBD1 as D (5 bases). V was pared by 5 bases and J by 0 bases, with 13 bases between. Germline loops: CDR1 SGHVS, CDR2 FQNEAQ. The CDR3 length is 15 residues.

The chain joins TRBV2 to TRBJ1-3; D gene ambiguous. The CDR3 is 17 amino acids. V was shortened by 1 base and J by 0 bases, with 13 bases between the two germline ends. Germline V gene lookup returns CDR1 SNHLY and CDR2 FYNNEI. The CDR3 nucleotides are TGTGCCAGCAGTGAAGTACCCCCCAGAATCTCTGGAAACACCATATATTTT. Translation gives CASSEVPPRISGNTIYF. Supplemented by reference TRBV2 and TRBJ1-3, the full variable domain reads EPEVTQTPSHQVTQMGQEVILRCVPISNHLYFYWYRQILGQKVEFLVSFYNNEISEKSEIFDDQFSVERPDGSNFTLKIRSTKLEDSAMYFCASSEVPPRISGNTIYFGEGSWLTVV.

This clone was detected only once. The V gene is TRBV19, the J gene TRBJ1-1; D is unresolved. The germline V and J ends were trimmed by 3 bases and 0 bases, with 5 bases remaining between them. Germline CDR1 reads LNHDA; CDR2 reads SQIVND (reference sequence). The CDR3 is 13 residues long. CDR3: CASSITLNTEAFF. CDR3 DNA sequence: TGTGCCAGTAGTATCACGCTGAACACTGAAGCTTTCTTT.

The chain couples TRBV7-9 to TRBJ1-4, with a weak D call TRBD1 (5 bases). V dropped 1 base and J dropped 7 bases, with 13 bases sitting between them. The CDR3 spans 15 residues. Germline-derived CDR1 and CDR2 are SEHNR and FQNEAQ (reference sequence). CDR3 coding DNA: TGTGCCAGCAGCTTAGTTAGGGGAAGACCTGAAAAACTGTTTTTT. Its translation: CASSLVRGRPEKLFF. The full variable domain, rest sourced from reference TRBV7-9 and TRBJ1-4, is DTGVSQNPRHKITKRGQNVTFRCDPISEHNRLYWYRQTLGQGPEFLTYFQNEAQLEKSRLLSDRFSAERPKGSFSTLEIQRTEQGDSAMYLCASSLVRGRPEKLFFGSGTQLSVL.

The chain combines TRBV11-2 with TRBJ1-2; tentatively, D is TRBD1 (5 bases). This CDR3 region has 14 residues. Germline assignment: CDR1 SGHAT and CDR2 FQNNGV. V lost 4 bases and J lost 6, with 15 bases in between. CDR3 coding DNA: TGTGCCAGCAGCTCCCCCCGGGACGCAAATGGCTACACCTTC. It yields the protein CASSSPRDANGYTF.